This T cell receptor beta chain was identified during a study of kidney transplant recipient with SARS-CoV-2 infection. The CDR3 has 16 amino acids. Trimming took off 0 bases at V and 2 bases at J, with 13 bases between the two ends. In germline, CDR1 is MGHRA, CDR2 YSYEKL. A single record per CDR3 protein comes from TCRdb applying MiXCR to the reads. Among about 240,000 distinct CDR3 sequences listed, under 35% were seen once. This clonotype was observed many times. V and J are TRBV4-1 and TRBJ1-1; D call uncertain. The starting material was a blood sample, obtained at baseline and on day 111 from a kidney transplant recipient. This receptor was taken from a male patient in his thirties who had COVID-19 and was a kidney transplant recipient. Some T cells may trace back to the graft donor. The chain's CDR3 is CASSQEPAGVNTEAFF. The DNA of the CDR3 is TGCGCCAGCAGCCAAGAGCCCGCAGGTGTTAACACTGAAGCTTTCTTT.